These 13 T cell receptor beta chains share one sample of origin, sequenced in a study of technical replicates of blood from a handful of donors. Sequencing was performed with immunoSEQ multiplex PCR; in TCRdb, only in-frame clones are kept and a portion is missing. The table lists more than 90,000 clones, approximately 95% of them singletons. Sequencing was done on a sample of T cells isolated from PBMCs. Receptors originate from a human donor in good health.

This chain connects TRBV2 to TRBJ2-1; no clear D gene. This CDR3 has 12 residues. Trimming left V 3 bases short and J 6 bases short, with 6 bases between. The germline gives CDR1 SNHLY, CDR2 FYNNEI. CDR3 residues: CASSDFSNEQFF. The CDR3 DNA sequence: TGTGCCAGCAGTGACTTCTCCAATGAGCAGTTCTTC.

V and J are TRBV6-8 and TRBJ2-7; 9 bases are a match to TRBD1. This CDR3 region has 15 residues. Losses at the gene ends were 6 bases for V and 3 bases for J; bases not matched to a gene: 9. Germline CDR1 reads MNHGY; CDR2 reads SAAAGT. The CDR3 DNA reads TGTGCCAGCAGCCGACAGGGGGGGCCCGACTACGAGCAGTACTTC. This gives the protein CASSRQGGPDYEQYF.

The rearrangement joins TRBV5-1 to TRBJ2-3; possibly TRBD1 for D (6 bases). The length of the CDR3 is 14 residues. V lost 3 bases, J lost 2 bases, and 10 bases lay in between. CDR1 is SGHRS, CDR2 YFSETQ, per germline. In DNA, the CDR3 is TGCGCCAGCAGCTCAACAGGGCTCACAGATACGCAGTATTTT. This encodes CASSSTGLTDTQYF. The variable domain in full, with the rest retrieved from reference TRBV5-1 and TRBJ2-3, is KAGVTQTPRYLIKTRGQQVTLSCSPISGHRSVSWYQQTPGQGLQFLFEYFSETQRNKGNFPGRFSGRQFSNSRSEMNVSTLELGDSALYLCASSSTGLTDTQYFGPGTRLTVL.

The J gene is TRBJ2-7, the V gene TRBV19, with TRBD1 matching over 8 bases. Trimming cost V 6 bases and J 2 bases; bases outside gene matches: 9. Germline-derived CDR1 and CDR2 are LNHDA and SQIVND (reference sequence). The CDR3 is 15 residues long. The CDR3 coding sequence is TGTGCCAGTAGACCCGGGACAGGCGCCGCCTACGAGCAGTACTTC. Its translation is CASRPGTGAAYEQYF. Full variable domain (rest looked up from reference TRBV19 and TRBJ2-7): DGGITQSPKYLFRKEGQNVTLSCEQNLNHDAMYWYRQDPGQGLRLIYYSQIVNDFQKGDIAEGYSVSREKKESFPLTVTSAQKNPTAFYLCASRPGTGAAYEQYFGPGTRLTVT.

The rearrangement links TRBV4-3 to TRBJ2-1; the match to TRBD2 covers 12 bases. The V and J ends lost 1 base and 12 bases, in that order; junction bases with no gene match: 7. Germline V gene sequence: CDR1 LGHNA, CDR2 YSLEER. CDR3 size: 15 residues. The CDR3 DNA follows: TGCGCCAGCAGCCAAGCGGTGACTAGCGGGAGTATGCAGTTCTTC. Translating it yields CASSQAVTSGSMQFF.

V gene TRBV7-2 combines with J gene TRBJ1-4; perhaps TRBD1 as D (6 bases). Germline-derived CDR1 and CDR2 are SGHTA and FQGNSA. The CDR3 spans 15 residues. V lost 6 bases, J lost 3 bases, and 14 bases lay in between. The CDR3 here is CASRQRDTSNEKLFF. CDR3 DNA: TGTGCCAGCAGGCAACGGGACACCTCTAATGAAAAACTGTTTTTT. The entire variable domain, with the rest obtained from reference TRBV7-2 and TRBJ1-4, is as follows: GAGVSQSPSNKVTEKGKDVELRCDPISGHTALYWYRQSLGQGLEFLIYFQGNSAPDKSGLPSDRFSAERTGGSVSTLTIQRTQQEDSAVYLCASRQRDTSNEKLFFGSGTQLSVL.

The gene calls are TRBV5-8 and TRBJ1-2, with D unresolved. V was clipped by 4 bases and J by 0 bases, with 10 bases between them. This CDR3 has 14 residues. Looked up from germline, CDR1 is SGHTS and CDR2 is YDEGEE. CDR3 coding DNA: TGTGCCAGCAGCCGACTAACAGCTAACTATGGCTACACCTTC. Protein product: CASSRLTANYGYTF.

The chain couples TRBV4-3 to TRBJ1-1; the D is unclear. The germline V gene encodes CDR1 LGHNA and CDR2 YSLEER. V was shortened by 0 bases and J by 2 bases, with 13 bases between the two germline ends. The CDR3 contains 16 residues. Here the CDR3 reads CASSQDSQLLNTEAFF. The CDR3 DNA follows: TGCGCCAGCAGCCAAGATTCCCAATTACTCAACACTGAAGCTTTCTTT.

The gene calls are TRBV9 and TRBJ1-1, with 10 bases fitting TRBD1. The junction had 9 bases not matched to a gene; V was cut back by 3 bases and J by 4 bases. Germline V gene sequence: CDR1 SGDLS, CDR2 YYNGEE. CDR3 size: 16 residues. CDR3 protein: CASSEGQGTVPTEAFF. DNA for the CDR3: TGTGCCAGCAGCGAGGGACAGGGGACGGTCCCCACTGAAGCTTTCTTT.

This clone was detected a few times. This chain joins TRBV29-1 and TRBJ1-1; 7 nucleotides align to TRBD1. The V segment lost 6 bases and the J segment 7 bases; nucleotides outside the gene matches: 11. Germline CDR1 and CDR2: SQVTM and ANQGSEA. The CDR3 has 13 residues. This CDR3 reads CSVARAGGLEAFF. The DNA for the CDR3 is TGCAGCGTGGCACGGGCAGGGGGACTTGAAGCTTTCTTT.

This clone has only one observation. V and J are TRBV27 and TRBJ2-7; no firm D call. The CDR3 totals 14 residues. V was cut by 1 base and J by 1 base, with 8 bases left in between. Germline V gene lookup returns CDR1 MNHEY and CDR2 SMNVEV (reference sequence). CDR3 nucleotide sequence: TGTGCCAGCAGTTTATTTCCTGAGTCCTACGAGCAGTACTTC. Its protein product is CASSLFPESYEQYF.

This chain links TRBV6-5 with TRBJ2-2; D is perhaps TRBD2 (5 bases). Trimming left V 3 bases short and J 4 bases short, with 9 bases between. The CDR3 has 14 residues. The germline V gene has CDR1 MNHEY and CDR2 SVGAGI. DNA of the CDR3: TGTGCCAGCAGTTATGAAAGCGGCACCGGGGAGCTGTTTTTT. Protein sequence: CASSYESGTGELFF.

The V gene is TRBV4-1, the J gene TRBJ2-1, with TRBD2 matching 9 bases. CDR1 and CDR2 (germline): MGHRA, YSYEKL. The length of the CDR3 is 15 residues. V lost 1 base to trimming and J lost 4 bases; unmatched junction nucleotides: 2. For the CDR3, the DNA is TGCGCCAGCAGCCAAGTGCTAGCGGGGTACAATGAGCAGTTCTTC. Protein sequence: CASSQVLAGYNEQFF.